This section outlines one T cell receptor beta chain sequence together with its context. Random hexamers were used to reverse transcribe roughly 0.5 to 1 ug of RNA. TCRdb reanalysed the immunoSEQ multiplex PCR reads using MiXCR and keeps one entry per CDR3 protein. The data show about 400,000 distinct CDR3 sequences, around 85% seen once. This CDR3 spans 14 amino acids. Trimming cost V 4 bases and J 9 bases, with 17 bases left between them. The V gene's germline CDR1 is SGHNT and CDR2 YYREEE (reference sequence). In the multiple sclerosis control group, patients were treatment-naive and had stable or active relapsing-remitting disease. Negative isolation was used for CD8+ and CD4+ T cells, and FACS enrichment was applied to TEMRA cells. The source of the sample is a study of CD8 T cells in Susac syndrome.

Sequenced: CD8+ T cells from PBMCs. The TCR comes from a human donor with multiple sclerosis. The rearrangement uses TRBV5-4 and TRBJ2-1, with a weak D call TRBD2 (7 bases). CDR3 bases: TGTGCCAGCAGCGGCGGGGGCATTTTCGGTGAGCAGTTCTTC. It codes for CASSGGGIFGEQFF.